This TCR beta chain was sequenced for a study of blood T cell repertoires in COVID-19 (TCRdb year 2020). With respect to the entire study: Collaborator samples came from the United States, Italy and Spain and covered acute and convalescent phases of COVID-19. The prospective study material was composed of cDNA or gDNA derived from T cells, B-cell-depleted T cells, or PBMCs. Deeply sampled blood TCRbeta repertoires from subjects exposed to, actively infected with, or recovered from COVID-19 were included in the dataset. Where available, HLA class I and class II types were taken from metadata supplied by the sample provider and were not determined by assay-based typing. The repertoires were made available in a free public database intended to serve as a resource for research on the immune response to SARS-CoV-2. The samples were drawn from the first 160 participants of the ongoing ImmuneRACE study and from some 1,300 subjects provided by 6 global collaborators. The sample metadata nearly always contained a de-identified subject ID, COVID-19 status, age in years and sex.

Study-wide findings and limitations: Clinical and demographic metadata were provided uncurated, with the amount varying by source and participant.

As for this clone: The clone's antigen remains unknown. Qualities for individual bases were not recorded, and no much larger clone is one base off.

In the prospective study, participants were about 18 to 100 years old, resided in 25 or so geographic areas of the United States, and were enrolled through a virtual design. In the prospective study, participants were assigned to cohorts based on the clinical history participants reported in a screening survey and a study questionnaire. Exposed participants were defined as having been in contact with someone with a PCR-confirmed or clinician-diagnosed COVID-19 case within 2 weeks of study entry. Mobile phlebotomists in the prospective study collected whole blood, serum and a nasopharyngeal or oropharyngeal swab from every participant. Participants in the prospective study had the option to provide additional blood draws and questionnaires over a roughly 2-month period. Before DNA extraction, prospective study blood samples were shipped either frozen or at room temperature. The immunoSEQ Assay, a bias-controlled multiplex PCR, was used to amplify TCRbeta CDR3 regions from genomic DNA. As for how the authors treated the data: Nucleated cell counts per sample were estimated from amplification of reference gene primers within the assay. To quantify the absolute abundance of each unique TCRbeta CDR3 rearrangement, sequence reads were collapsed and filtered. For each sample, productive Simpson clonality was calculated as the square root of Simpson's diversity index over productive rearrangements. Imported from immuneACCESS, the table was reduced by TCRdb to in-frame sequences with V and J called. These copies leave out some clones; in studies compared against another copy, an unresolved V gene accounts for under half, and the cause of the remainder is not known. V and J calls plus clone size are reproduced from that table; the DNA served to infer D and trimming. The sample table shows 350,000 to 450,000 clones, and roughly nine tenths are seen once. The top ten hold more than 0.85% of the sample.

The sample consisted of PBMCs or T cells enriched from blood (not recorded which). The TCR sequence derives from a woman aged 40-49 years who had been exposed to COVID-19.

The CDR3 region has the sequence CASSERGFVYGYTF. The DNA sequence follows: TGTGCCAGCAGTGAACGGGGGTTCGTCTATGGCTACACCTTC. This chain joins TRBV6-1 to TRBJ1-2; TRBD1 is a possible D gene, resting on 5 matching bases. Between the V and J ends, shortened by 2 bases and 4 bases respectively, the junction contains 11 bases. The CDR3 runs 14 amino acids, cysteine and phenylalanine included. The sequence is cut down to CDR3 DNA, 42 bases in frame from base 1. In the germline V gene, CDR1 corresponds to MNHNS and CDR2 to SASEGT.